The 5 T cell receptor beta chains below come from one sample, sequenced in a study of response to subunit inactivated influenza vaccine (dated by TCRdb to 2017 to 2018). Receptors were amplified or captured by RT-PCR. TCRdb records Illumina HiSeq 2500 as the sequencer. TCRdb trimmed the raw reads at Q25, called clones with MiXCR and kept productive beta chains. Each CDR3 protein appears once, grouped with its most common genes and DNA. The sample profile shows hundreds of thousands of distinct CDR3 sequences; over 9% of them were found once. The top ten clonotypes cover about 10% of the sample. This sample was also put to use in a study of T cells expressing NK-cell markers. Drawing on the second study: TCR beta cDNA libraries were prepared using 5'RACE template switching, which introduced a universal primer site and unique molecular identifiers.

Sample: PBMCs from blood, taken on the day of vaccination. Receptors were obtained from a man aged 45 to 65 who received an inactivated influenza vaccine. Donor details come from another sample of the same person, matched by shared clones.

This clonotype has just a few counts. V and J are TRBV29-1 and TRBJ2-5; no firm D call. CDR3 size: 14 residues. Germline assignment: CDR1 SQVTM and CDR2 ANQGSEA. V dropped 0 bases and J dropped 1 base, with 9 bases sitting between them. The CDR3 here is CSVEDPGFQETQYF. The DNA of the CDR3 is TGCAGCGTTGAAGATCCGGGTTTCCAAGAGACCCAGTACTTC.

The chain is built from TRBV5-1 and TRBJ1-4; maybe TRBD1 (6 bases). Per germline, CDR1 SGHRS and CDR2 YFSETQ. Trimming shortened V by 4 bases and J by 6 bases, and 22 bases separated the two germline ends. This CDR3 contains 17 residues. CDR3 region: CASSRYPSGELHEKLFF. CDR3 DNA: TGCGCCAGCAGCCGCTACCCTTCAGGGGAACTTCATGAAAAACTGTTTTTT.

This clonotype has more than one count but fewer than ten. The V gene is TRBV5-6, the J gene TRBJ1-4; TRBD1 agrees at 9 bases. CDR1 and CDR2 (germline): SGHDT, YYEEEE. The CDR3 has 15 amino acids. Unmatched junction bases numbered 4, after V lost 4 bases and J lost 3 bases. In DNA, the CDR3 is TGTGCCAGCAGCGGGACAGGGTATCCTAATGAAAAACTGTTTTTT. This translates into CASSGTGYPNEKLFF.

The sample holds a few counts of this clonotype. The chain couples TRBV29-1 to TRBJ2-1, with 7 bases that match TRBD1. The CDR3 is 13 amino acids. Germline loops: CDR1 SQVTM, CDR2 ANQGSEA. Trimming removed 7 bases from V and 4 bases from J; junction bases left unmatched: 7. Here the CDR3 DNA reads TGCAGCGCGTACAGGGGTTCATACAATGAGCAGTTCTTC. It encodes CSAYRGSYNEQFF.

The chain employs TRBV6-5 and TRBJ2-7; D may be TRBD1 (5 bases). V was shortened by 0 bases and J by 6 bases, with 21 bases between the two germline ends. Per germline, CDR1 MNHEY and CDR2 SVGAGI. The CDR3 totals 17 residues. The DNA of the CDR3 is TGTGCCAGCAGTTACTCGATGCGGCAGGGTTGGGCCCTCGAGCAGTACTTC. Protein sequence: CASSYSMRQGWALEQYF.